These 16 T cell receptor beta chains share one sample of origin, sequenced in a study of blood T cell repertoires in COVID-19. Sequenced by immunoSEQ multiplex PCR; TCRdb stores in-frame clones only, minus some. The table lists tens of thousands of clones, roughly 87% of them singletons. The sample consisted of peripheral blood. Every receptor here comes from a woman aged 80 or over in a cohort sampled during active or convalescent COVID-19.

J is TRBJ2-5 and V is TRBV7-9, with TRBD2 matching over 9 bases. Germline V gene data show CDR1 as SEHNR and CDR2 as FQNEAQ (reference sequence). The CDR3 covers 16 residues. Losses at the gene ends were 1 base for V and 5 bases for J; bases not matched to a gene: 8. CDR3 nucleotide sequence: TGTGCCAGCAGCTTAGGGTTTAGCGGGAGTCACGAGACCCAGTACTTC. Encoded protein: CASSLGFSGSHETQYF.

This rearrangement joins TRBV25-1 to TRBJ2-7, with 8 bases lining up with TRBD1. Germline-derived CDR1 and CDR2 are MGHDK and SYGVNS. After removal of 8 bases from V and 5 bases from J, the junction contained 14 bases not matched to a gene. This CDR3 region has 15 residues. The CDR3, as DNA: TGTGCCAGCGGGACACCAGGGGGCAGGTTCGACGAGCAGTACTTC. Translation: CASGTPGGRFDEQYF.

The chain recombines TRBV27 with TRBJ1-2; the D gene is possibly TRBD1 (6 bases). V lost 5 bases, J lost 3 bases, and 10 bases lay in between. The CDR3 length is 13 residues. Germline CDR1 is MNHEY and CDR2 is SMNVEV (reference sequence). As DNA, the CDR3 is TGTGCCAGCAGTAGACAGGTCCACTATGGCTACACCTTC. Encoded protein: CASSRQVHYGYTF.

CDR3 amino acids: CASGLGQLNYEQYF. The CDR3 DNA is TGTGCCAGCGGACTTGGACAGCTGAACTACGAGCAGTACTTC. V gene TRBV5-5 combines with J gene TRBJ2-7, with D perhaps matching TRBD1 (6 bases). The length of the CDR3 is 14 residues. Germline loops: CDR1 SGHKS, CDR2 YYEKEE (reference sequence). The V and J ends lost 7 bases and 3 bases respectively, with 17 bases between them.

CDR3 sequence reads: CASRTGTEAFF. CDR3 DNA sequence: TGTGCCAGCAGGACAGGCACTGAAGCTTTCTTT. The J gene is TRBJ1-1, the V gene TRBV7-9; D is perhaps TRBD1 (6 bases). From germline, CDR1 is SEHNR and CDR2 FQNEAQ (reference sequence). The CDR3 contains 11 residues. V was pared by 6 bases and J by 4 bases, with 6 bases between.

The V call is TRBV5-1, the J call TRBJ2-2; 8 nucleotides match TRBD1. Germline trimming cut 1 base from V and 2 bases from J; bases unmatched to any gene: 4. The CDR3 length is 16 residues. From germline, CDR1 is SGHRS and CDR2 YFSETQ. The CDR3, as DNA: TGCGCCAGCAGCTTGAATCAGGGGGCCAACACCGGGGAGCTGTTTTTT. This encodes CASSLNQGANTGELFF.

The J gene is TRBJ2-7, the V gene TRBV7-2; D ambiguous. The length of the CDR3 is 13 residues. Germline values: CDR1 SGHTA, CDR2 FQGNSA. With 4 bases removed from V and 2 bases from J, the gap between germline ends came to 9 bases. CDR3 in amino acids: CASSWRNPYEQYF. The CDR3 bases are TGTGCCAGCAGCTGGAGAAATCCCTACGAGCAGTACTTC.

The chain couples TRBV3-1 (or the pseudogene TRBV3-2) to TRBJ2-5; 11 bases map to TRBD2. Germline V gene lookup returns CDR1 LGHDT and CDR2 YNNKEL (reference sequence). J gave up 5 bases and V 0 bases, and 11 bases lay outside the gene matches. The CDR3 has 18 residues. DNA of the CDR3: TGTGCCAGCAGCCAAGACCCGATTAGCGGGAGGGGTGGGGAGACCCAGTACTTC. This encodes CASSQDPISGRGGETQYF.

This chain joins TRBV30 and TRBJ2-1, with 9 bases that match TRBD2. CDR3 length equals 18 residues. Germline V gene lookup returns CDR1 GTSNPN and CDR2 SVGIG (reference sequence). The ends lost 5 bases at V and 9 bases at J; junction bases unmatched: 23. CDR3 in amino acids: CAWDGGLGGRVFRGEQFF. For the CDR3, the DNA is TGTGCCTGGGACGGGGGCCTTGGCGGGAGGGTGTTTCGGGGTGAGCAGTTCTTC.

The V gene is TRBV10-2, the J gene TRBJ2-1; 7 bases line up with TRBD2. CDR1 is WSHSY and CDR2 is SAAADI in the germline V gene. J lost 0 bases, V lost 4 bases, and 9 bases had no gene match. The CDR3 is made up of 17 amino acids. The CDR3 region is CASSGWTSIGSYNEQFF. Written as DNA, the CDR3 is TGCGCCAGCAGTGGGTGGACTAGTATTGGCTCCTACAATGAGCAGTTCTTC.

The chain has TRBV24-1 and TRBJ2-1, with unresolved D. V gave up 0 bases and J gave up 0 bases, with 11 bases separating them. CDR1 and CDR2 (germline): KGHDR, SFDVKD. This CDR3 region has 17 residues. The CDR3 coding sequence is TGTGCCACCAGTGATTTGACCGTTCCTAGCTCCTACAATGAGCAGTTCTTC. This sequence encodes CATSDLTVPSSYNEQFF.

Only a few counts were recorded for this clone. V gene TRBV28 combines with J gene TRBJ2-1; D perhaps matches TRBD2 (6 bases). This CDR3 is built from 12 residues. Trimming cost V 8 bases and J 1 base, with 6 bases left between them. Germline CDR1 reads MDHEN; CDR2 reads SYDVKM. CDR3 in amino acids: CASRGSYNEQFF. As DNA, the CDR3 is TGTGCCAGCCGGGGGTCCTACAATGAGCAGTTCTTC. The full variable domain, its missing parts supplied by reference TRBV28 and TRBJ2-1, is DVKVTQSSRYLVKRTGEKVFLECVQDMDHENMFWYRQDPGLGLRLIYFSYDVKMKEKGDIPEGYSVSREKKERFSLILESASTNQTSMYLCASRGSYNEQFFGPGTRLTVL.

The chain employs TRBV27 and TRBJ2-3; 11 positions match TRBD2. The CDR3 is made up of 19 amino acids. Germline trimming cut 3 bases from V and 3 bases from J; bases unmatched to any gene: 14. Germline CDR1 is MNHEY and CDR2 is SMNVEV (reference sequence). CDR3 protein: CASSFLPRGSGRATDTQYF. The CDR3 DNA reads TGTGCCAGCAGTTTCCTACCCCGGGGTAGCGGGAGGGCAACAGATACGCAGTATTTT.

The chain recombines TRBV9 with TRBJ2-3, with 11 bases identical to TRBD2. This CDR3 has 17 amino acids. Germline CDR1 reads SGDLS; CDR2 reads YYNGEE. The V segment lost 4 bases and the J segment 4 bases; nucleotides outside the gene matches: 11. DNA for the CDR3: TGTGCCAGCAGCATGTCCGCACTAGCGGGGGTCGCAGATACGCAGTATTTT. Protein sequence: CASSMSALAGVADTQYF.

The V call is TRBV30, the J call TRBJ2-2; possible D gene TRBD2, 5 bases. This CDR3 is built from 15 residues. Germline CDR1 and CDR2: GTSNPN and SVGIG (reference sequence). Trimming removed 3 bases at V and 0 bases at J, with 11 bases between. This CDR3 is CAWRIWGANTGELFF. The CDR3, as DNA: TGTGCCTGGAGGATTTGGGGAGCGAACACCGGGGAGCTGTTTTTT.

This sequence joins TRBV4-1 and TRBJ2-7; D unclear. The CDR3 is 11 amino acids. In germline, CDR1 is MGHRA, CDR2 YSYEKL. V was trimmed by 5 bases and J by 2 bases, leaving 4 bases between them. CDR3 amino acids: CASSTAYEQYF. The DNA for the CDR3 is TGCGCCAGCAGCACAGCCTACGAGCAGTACTTC.